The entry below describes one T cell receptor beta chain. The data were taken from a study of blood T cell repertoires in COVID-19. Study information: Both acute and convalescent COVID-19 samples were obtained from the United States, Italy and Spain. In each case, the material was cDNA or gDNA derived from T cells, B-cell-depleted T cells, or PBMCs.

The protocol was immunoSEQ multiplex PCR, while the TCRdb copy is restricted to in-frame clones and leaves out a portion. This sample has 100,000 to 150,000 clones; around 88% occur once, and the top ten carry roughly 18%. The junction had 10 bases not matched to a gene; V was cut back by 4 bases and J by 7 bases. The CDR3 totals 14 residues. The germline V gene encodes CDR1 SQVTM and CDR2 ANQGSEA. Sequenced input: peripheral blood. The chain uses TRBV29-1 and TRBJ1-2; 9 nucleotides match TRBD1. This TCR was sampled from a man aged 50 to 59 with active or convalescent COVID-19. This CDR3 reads CSVAGTGFGSGYTF. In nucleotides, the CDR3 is TGCAGCGTTGCCGGGACAGGGTTCGGGAGTGGCTACACCTTC.